Here is one T cell receptor beta chain with its context. These data come from a study of T cell changes during pregnancy in multiple sclerosis. The CDR3 runs to 13 residues. Germline CDR1 is SGHDN and CDR2 is FVKESK. J lost 11 bases, V lost 3 bases, and 5 bases had no gene match. The method was immunoSEQ multiplex PCR; TCRdb's version includes in-frame clones alone and lacks a portion of them. The data contain approximately 61,000 clones, approximately 86% of them singletons. The chain combines TRBV14 with TRBJ1-1; TRBD1 agrees at 11 bases. This sequence originates from a female donor with multiple sclerosis, enrolled in a pregnancy study. The input for sequencing was peripheral blood, taken in the first trimester of pregnancy. This CDR3 reads CASSQGTGGFAFF. CDR3 bases: TGTGCCAGCAGCCAGGGGACAGGGGGTTTCGCTTTCTTT.